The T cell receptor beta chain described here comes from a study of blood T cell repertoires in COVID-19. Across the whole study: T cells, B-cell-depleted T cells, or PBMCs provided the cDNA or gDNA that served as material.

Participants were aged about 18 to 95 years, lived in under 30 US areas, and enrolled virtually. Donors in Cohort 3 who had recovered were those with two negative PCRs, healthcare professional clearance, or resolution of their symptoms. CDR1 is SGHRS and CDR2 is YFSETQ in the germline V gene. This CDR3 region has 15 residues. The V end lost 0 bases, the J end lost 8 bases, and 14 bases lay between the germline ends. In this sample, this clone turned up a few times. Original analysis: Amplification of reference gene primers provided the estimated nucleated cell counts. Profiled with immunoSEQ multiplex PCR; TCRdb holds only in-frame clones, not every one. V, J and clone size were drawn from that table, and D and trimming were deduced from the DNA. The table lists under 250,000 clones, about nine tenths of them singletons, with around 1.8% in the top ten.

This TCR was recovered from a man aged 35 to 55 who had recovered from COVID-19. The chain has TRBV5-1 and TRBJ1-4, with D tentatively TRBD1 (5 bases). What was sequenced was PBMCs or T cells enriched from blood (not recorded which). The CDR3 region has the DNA TGCGCCAGCAGCTTGGGGATCACCCAGGGAGAAAAACTGTTTTTT. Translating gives CASSLGITQGEKLFF.